This section outlines one TCR beta chain sequence together with its context. These data are taken from a study of T cells expressing NK-cell markers. Study-wide context: The sequencing cohort of eight donors included seven HCMV-seropositive individuals and one seronegative individual.

TCRdb reprocessed the 5' RACE reads; each CDR3 protein has one entry and no DNA is given. This listing includes a few hundred thousand distinct CDR3 sequences. This CDR3 has 15 residues. Germline CDR1 and CDR2: DFQATT and SNEGSKA (reference sequence). The V gene is TRBV20-1, the J gene TRBJ2-1; TCRdb indicates TRBD2, and absent DNA this call remains unverified. This TCR derives from a woman in her forties or fifties in good health. Sample: blood T cells: a sorted CD56 or NKG2C T cell subset, CD4+ or CD8+ T cells, or bulk PBMC T cells (not recorded which). The CDR3 sequence is CSARGKRFSYNEQFF.